This entry lists 15 T cell receptor beta chains sequenced from one sample in a study of T cell responses to AZD1222 COVID-19 vaccine. Repertoires were generated with immunoSEQ multiplex PCR, while TCRdb's copy carries only in-frame clones and drops some. The sample lists approximately 52,000 clones; roughly 87% were seen once. The sequencing used peripheral blood, collected 28 days after the second AZD1222 dose. The receptors were gathered from an adult who received the AZD1222 COVID-19 vaccine.

The chain is built from TRBV19 and TRBJ1-1, with 8 bases aligning to TRBD1. Germline V gene sequence: CDR1 LNHDA, CDR2 SQIVND (reference sequence). The V gene end was trimmed by 1 base and the J gene end by 3 bases; junction bases not matched to a gene: 7. The CDR3 spans 16 residues. CDR3: CASSIAGQGSYTEAFF. In DNA, the CDR3 is TGTGCCAGTAGTATAGCTGGACAGGGTAGCTACACTGAAGCTTTCTTT. Looking up the rest from reference TRBV19 and TRBJ1-1 gives the full variable domain: DGGITQSPKYLFRKEGQNVTLSCEQNLNHDAMYWYRQDPGQGLRLIYYSQIVNDFQKGDIAEGYSVSREKKESFPLTVTSAQKNPTAFYLCASSIAGQGSYTEAFFGQGTRLTVV.

The V gene is TRBV7-2, the J gene TRBJ2-1; 8 bases fit TRBD2. Germline V CDR1 and CDR2: SGHTA, FQGNSA. The CDR3 is made up of 15 amino acids. V shed 5 bases, J shed 2 bases, and the junction held 5 bases outside the gene matches. The CDR3 loop is CASSREREPYNEQFF. The CDR3 nucleotides are TGTGCCAGCAGCCGCGAGCGGGAGCCCTACAATGAGCAGTTCTTC.

This clone showed up just once. V and J are TRBV6-5 and TRBJ2-1, with TRBD2 matching over 8 bases. Germline values: CDR1 MNHEY, CDR2 SVGAGI. J lost 10 bases, V lost 6 bases, and 11 bases had no gene match. The CDR3 consists of 14 residues. This CDR3 reads CASSGRAGVGEQFF. CDR3 sequence (DNA): TGTGCCAGCAGCGGTAGAGCGGGAGTAGGCGAGCAGTTCTTC.

This rearrangement joins TRBV2 to TRBJ1-2; the match to TRBD1 covers 7 bases. CDR1 is SNHLY, CDR2 FYNNEI, per germline. The trim removed 7 bases at V and 4 bases at J, leaving 9 bases unmatched. This CDR3 is 14 amino acids long. The CDR3, as DNA: TGTGCCAGCACTGAGGGGGCGCGGGCCTATGGCTACACCTTC. Residues: CASTEGARAYGYTF.

The rearrangement links TRBV3-1 (or the pseudogene TRBV3-2) to TRBJ2-3, with TRBD2 matching 11 bases. The CDR3 runs 17 residues. Trimming cost V 2 bases and J 3 bases; bases outside gene matches: 7. Germline V gene lookup returns CDR1 LGHDT and CDR2 YNNKEL (reference sequence). The CDR3 sequence is CASSQSLTSGKTDTQYF. Written as DNA, the CDR3 is TGTGCCAGCAGCCAATCCCTGACTAGCGGGAAAACAGATACGCAGTATTTT.

This chain links TRBV6-5 with TRBJ2-1, with D unresolved. Trimming stripped 6 bases from V and 9 bases from J, with 15 bases between. The CDR3 is 13 amino acids. CDR1 is MNHEY, CDR2 SVGAGI, per germline. The CDR3 nucleotides are TGTGCCAGCAGCGAGACAAATTGGGGTGAGCAGTTCTTC. It is translated as CASSETNWGEQFF.

This chain uses TRBV6-2 or TRBV6-3 with TRBJ1-1; D remains unclear. V lost 5 bases and J 1 base, leaving 11 bases between the germline ends. Germline CDR1 MNHEY, CDR2 SVGEGT. CDR3 length: 14 amino acids. CDR3 nucleotide sequence: TGTGCCAGCAGTGACCCCGGGAGGAACACTGAAGCTTTCTTT. It is translated as CASSDPGRNTEAFF.

The J gene is TRBJ2-1, the V gene TRBV25-1, with 14 bases aligning to TRBD2. Germline-derived CDR1 and CDR2 are MGHDK and SYGVNS. Trimming removed 3 bases from V and 9 bases from J; junction bases left unmatched: 13. The CDR3 sequence is 18 residues long. CDR3 DNA sequence: TGTGCCAGCAGTGAGACTACCGGGACTAGCGGGAGATGGGGTGAGCAGTTCTTC. Translated, it gives CASSETTGTSGRWGEQFF.

This chain joins TRBV10-2 and TRBJ1-5, with 9 bases matching TRBD1. The V gene's germline CDR1 is WSHSY and CDR2 SAAADI. This CDR3 spans 14 amino acids. V was clipped by 7 bases and J by 6 bases; unmatched bases: 7. The CDR3 DNA reads TGCGCCAGCACCCCCACAGGGGGCGGTCAGCCCCAGCATTTT. It specifies CASTPTGGGQPQHF.

The chain has TRBV13 and TRBJ2-6; D possibly corresponds to TRBD1 (6 bases). V dropped 6 bases and J dropped 4 bases, with 16 bases sitting between them. Germline V gene data show CDR1 as PRHDT and CDR2 as FYEKMQ (reference sequence). The CDR3 runs to 16 residues. CDR3 in amino acids: CASRSTRGSGANVLTF. As DNA, the CDR3 is TGTGCCAGCAGATCTACGAGGGGGTCGGGGGCCAACGTCCTGACTTTC.

The chain is built from TRBV19 and TRBJ1-6, with 12 bases fitting TRBD1. The CDR3 loop spans 16 amino acids. V shed 6 bases, J shed 9 bases, and the junction held 9 bases outside the gene matches. Germline CDR1 LNHDA, CDR2 SQIVND (reference sequence). In nucleotides, the CDR3 is TGTGCCAGTAGACCGGGACAGGGGGCGCGAAGTTCACCCCTCCACTTT. Protein sequence: CASRPGQGARSSPLHF.

The chain couples TRBV5-1 to TRBJ2-6; 7 positions match TRBD2. Germline trimming cut 4 bases from V and 0 bases from J; bases unmatched to any gene: 1. CDR3 length equals 15 residues. The V gene's germline CDR1 is SGHRS and CDR2 YFSETQ. The CDR3 loop is CASSPGGSGANVLTF. The CDR3 DNA reads TGCGCCAGCAGCCCGGGAGGCTCTGGGGCCAACGTCCTGACTTTC.

The V and J genes are TRBV28 and TRBJ2-2; 11 bases fit TRBD2. CDR1 and CDR2 from the germline V gene are MDHEN and SYDVKM. V lost 6 bases, J lost 1 base, and 4 bases stayed unmatched. This CDR3 is built from 16 residues. CDR3 sequence reads: CASRLAGDGNTGELFF. As DNA, the CDR3 is TGTGCCAGCAGACTAGCGGGAGACGGGAACACCGGGGAGCTGTTTTTT.

J is TRBJ2-2 and V is TRBV3-1 (or the pseudogene TRBV3-2); D is undetermined. This CDR3 spans 14 amino acids. Trimming left V 6 bases short and J 1 base short, with 9 bases between. Germline V gene lookup returns CDR1 LGHDT and CDR2 YNNKEL (reference sequence). Here the CDR3 DNA reads TGTGCCAGCAGGTCTCGAGAGAACACCGGGGAGCTGTTTTTT. Residues: CASRSRENTGELFF.

The rearrangement links TRBV10-2 to TRBJ2-7, with 9 bases lining up with TRBD2. Germline V gene sequence: CDR1 WSHSY, CDR2 SAAADI. The V gene end was trimmed by 8 bases and the J gene end by 2 bases; junction bases not matched to a gene: 4. CDR3 size: 13 residues. As DNA, the CDR3 is TGCGCCAGCCGGGCTAGCGGGACCTACGAGCAGTACTTC. Its protein is CASRASGTYEQYF.